This T cell receptor (beta chain) was sequenced in a study of identical twins. Points from the study as a whole: Model-predicted out-of-frame TCR alpha sharing fell below observed values in monozygotic twins.

As concerns this clonotype: As yet, its antigen is unknown. At one end the junction does not follow the germline gene, possibly because of a read error.

Every one of the donors was a healthy Caucasian. TCRdb processed the 5' RACE reads anew with MiXCR; each CDR3 protein has one entry. The table lists 1.5 million to 2 million distinct CDR3 sequences, around a third of them singletons, with 0.25% to 0.3% in the top ten. This CDR3 is built from 13 residues. Per germline, CDR1 SQVTM and CDR2 ANQGSEA. The clonotype comes from a newborn girl in good health. This chain connects TRBV29-1 to TRBJ2-1, with TRBD2 identical over 8 bases. Input material: cord blood. The CDR3 loop is CSGLASSYNERFF. The CDR3 nucleotides are TGCAGCGGACTAGCGAGCTCCTACAATGAGCGGTTCTTC.